Presented here are 30 T cell receptor beta chains from one specimen sequenced in a study of T cell changes during pregnancy in multiple sclerosis. The protocol was immunoSEQ multiplex PCR, while the TCRdb copy is restricted to in-frame clones and leaves out a portion. Among approximately 110,000 clones listed, about 94% were seen once. Material: peripheral blood, obtained in the third trimester of pregnancy. The receptors come from a female donor with multiple sclerosis, enrolled in a pregnancy study.

This chain uses TRBV6-5 with TRBJ2-6; tentatively, D is TRBD1 (6 bases). The germline V and J ends were trimmed by 6 bases and 2 bases, with 11 bases remaining between them. From germline, CDR1 is MNHEY and CDR2 SVGAGI. This CDR3 has 15 residues. CDR3 DNA sequence: TGTGCCAGCAGATCCCCAGGGGCTGGGGCCAACGTCCTGACTTTC. Translation gives CASRSPGAGANVLTF.

This clone was observed a single time. The V gene is TRBV6-1, the J gene TRBJ1-1, with a possible D match to TRBD1 (6 bases). CDR3 length: 16 amino acids. V was shortened by 4 bases and J by 3 bases, with 18 bases between the two germline ends. The germline V gene encodes CDR1 MNHNS and CDR2 SASEGT. The CDR3 sequence is CASSARTGIMDTEAFF. DNA of the CDR3: TGTGCCAGCAGTGCTCGAACAGGGATAATGGACACTGAAGCTTTCTTT.

This rearrangement joins TRBV6-1 to TRBJ1-2; TRBD1 aligns across 8 bases. J lost 3 bases, V lost 6 bases, and 9 bases had no gene match. CDR1 is MNHNS and CDR2 is SASEGT in the germline V gene. This CDR3 has 15 amino acids. The CDR3 region has the DNA TGTGCCAGCAGCGCGGACAGGGTAGGCGACTATGGCTACACCTTC. Protein product: CASSADRVGDYGYTF.

This clone was picked up a small number of times. The chain couples TRBV19 to TRBJ1-5; D is undetermined. CDR1 is LNHDA, CDR2 SQIVND, per germline (reference sequence). This CDR3 has 15 residues. With 3 bases removed from V and 6 bases from J, the gap between germline ends came to 15 bases. The CDR3 coding sequence is TGTGCCAGTAGTATCAGCCTTATAGGGAGTCAGCCCCAGCATTTT. This sequence encodes CASSISLIGSQPQHF.

V gene TRBV29-1 combines with J gene TRBJ2-7; D not resolved. V lost 5 bases and J 0 bases, leaving 8 bases between the germline ends. There are 12 residues in the CDR3. CDR1 and CDR2 (germline): SQVTM, ANQGSEA. The CDR3 nucleotides are TGCAGCGTTAGAGAGGTCTCCTACGAGCAGTACTTC. It translates to CSVREVSYEQYF.

This sequence joins TRBV29-1 and TRBJ2-7; tentatively, D is TRBD2 (6 bases). Trimming pared 7 bases from V and 2 bases from J, leaving 12 bases between. CDR1 is SQVTM and CDR2 is ANQGSEA in the germline V gene. The CDR3 sequence is 12 residues long. CDR3 in amino acids: CSGGDGAYEQYF. CDR3 sequence (DNA): TGCAGCGGGGGGGACGGAGCCTACGAGCAGTACTTC.

The chain employs TRBV5-1 and TRBJ1-4; 8 nucleotides align to TRBD1. Germline V lookup: CDR1 SGHRS, CDR2 YFSETQ. V lost 4 bases to trimming and J lost 4 bases; unmatched junction nucleotides: 9. This CDR3 is 16 amino acids long. The CDR3 DNA reads as TGCGCCAGCAGCCCAGCTGACAGGGGATATAATGAAAAACTGTTTTTT. Translating it yields CASSPADRGYNEKLFF.

The chain combines TRBV21-1 with TRBJ1-3. TRBV21-1 is recorded as a pseudogene. The length of the CDR3 is 16 residues. The CDR3 sequence is CASSKALRSSGNTIYF. In DNA form, the CDR3 reads TGTGCCAGCAGCAAAGCGCTTAGGAGCTCTGGAAACACCATATATTTT.

This chain uses TRBV2 with TRBJ2-7; D unclear. Germline-derived CDR1 and CDR2 are SNHLY and FYNNEI. Trimming pared 6 bases from V and 7 bases from J, leaving 10 bases between. This CDR3 has 11 amino acids. The CDR3 DNA follows: TGTGCCAGCAGGGTTAACTGGGAGCAGTACTTC. Translating it yields CASRVNWEQYF.

This chain connects TRBV5-1 to TRBJ2-7; 8 bases map to TRBD2. From germline, CDR1 is SGHRS and CDR2 YFSETQ. Germline trimming cut 2 bases from V and 5 bases from J; bases unmatched to any gene: 6. The CDR3 consists of 14 residues. Written as DNA, the CDR3 is TGCGCCAGCAGCTTACCGGGGGGGATCGACGAGCAGTACTTC. This encodes CASSLPGGIDEQYF.

CDR3 sequence (DNA): TGTGCCAGCAGCCAAGGACAGGGGTCGGACCATGGCTACACCTTC. Amino acids: CASSQGQGSDHGYTF. This chain connects TRBV4-2 to TRBJ1-2; 8 bases fit TRBD1. From germline, CDR1 is LGHNA and CDR2 YNFKEQ. CDR3 length: 15 residues. V lost 1 base, J lost 6 bases, and 7 bases stayed unmatched.

The chain recombines TRBV9 with TRBJ2-2; a possible D gene is TRBD2 (6 bases). CDR1 is SGDLS and CDR2 is YYNGEE in the germline V gene. Trimming removed 4 bases at V and 0 bases at J, with 16 bases between. The CDR3 length is 17 residues. CDR3 coding DNA: TGTGCCAGCAGCCTACCTAAGTCGGGGGCGAACACCGGGGAGCTGTTTTTT. Encoded protein: CASSLPKSGANTGELFF.

The chain combines TRBV5-4 with TRBJ1-4; no definite D call. Trimming stripped 0 bases from V and 0 bases from J, with 9 bases between. The CDR3 covers 16 residues. Germline values: CDR1 SGHNT, CDR2 YYREEE (reference sequence). The DNA for the CDR3 is TGTGCCAGCAGCTTGGACAGATTATCAACTAATGAAAAACTGTTTTTT. Translation: CASSLDRLSTNEKLFF.

This chain uses TRBV9 with TRBJ2-7; no definite D call. CDR1 and CDR2 from the germline V gene are SGDLS and YYNGEE. The length of the CDR3 is 14 residues. V lost 2 bases and J 1 base, leaving 10 bases between the germline ends. CDR3: CASSVGASSYEQYF. The CDR3 DNA follows: TGTGCCAGCAGCGTTGGAGCGAGTTCCTACGAGCAGTACTTC.

V usage is TRBV7-2 and J usage is TRBJ2-5; 10 nucleotides agree with TRBD2. The V segment lost 1 base and the J segment 1 base; nucleotides outside the gene matches: 3. CDR3 length: 16 residues. Germline-derived CDR1 and CDR2 are SGHTA and FQGNSA. The CDR3 DNA reads as TGTGCCAGCAGCTTAGGGGCTAGCGGGGGCCAAGAGACCCAGTACTTC. It is translated as CASSLGASGGQETQYF.

A word on this clone: The same CDR3 also results from other DNA sequences found in this sample. The chain links TRBV6-1 to TRBJ2-7; D may be TRBD2 (5 bases). CDR3 length equals 15 residues. The ends were cut back, 11 bases at V and 2 bases at J, with 22 bases in the middle. From germline, CDR1 is MNHNS and CDR2 SASEGT. The CDR3: CALHQEAGYPYEQYF. Written as DNA, the CDR3 is TGTGCCCTTCATCAGGAGGCAGGATACCCCTACGAGCAGTACTTC.

The rearrangement joins TRBV7-6 to TRBJ2-3; 8 bases match TRBD2. CDR1 and CDR2 (germline): SGHVS, FNYEAQ. CDR3 length equals 16 residues. Trimming took 1 base from V and 3 from J; bases not matched to a gene: 6. CDR3 sequence: CASSLGVAGLTDTQYF. The CDR3 DNA reads TGTGCCAGCAGCTTAGGGGTAGCGGGACTTACAGATACGCAGTATTTT.

The rearrangement uses TRBV9 and TRBJ2-2; 11 bases fit TRBD2. The germline V gene has CDR1 SGDLS and CDR2 YYNGEE. The CDR3 extends over 15 amino acids. V dropped 3 bases and J dropped 6; count of bases not matched to a gene: 4. The CDR3 loop reads CASSETSGRAGELFF. The CDR3 DNA follows: TGTGCCAGCAGCGAAACTAGCGGGAGAGCCGGGGAGCTGTTTTTT.

The chain uses TRBV10-3 and TRBJ1-1; 7 nucleotides match TRBD1. The CDR3 is made up of 13 amino acids. The trim removed 3 bases at V and 3 bases at J, leaving 1 base unmatched. Germline V gives CDR1 ENHRY, CDR2 SYGVKD. The CDR3 DNA reads TGTGCCATCAGTGACAGGGGGGACACTGAAGCTTTCTTT. Encoded protein: CAISDRGDTEAFF.

The chain recombines TRBV5-4 with TRBJ2-1; 10 bases align to TRBD2. The CDR3 length is 15 residues. V was clipped by 1 base and J by 5 bases; unmatched bases: 3. Germline CDR1 is SGHNT and CDR2 is YYREEE (reference sequence). CDR3 nucleotide sequence: TGTGCCAGCAGCTTGAAACTAGCGGGGAACAATGAGCAGTTCTTC. It codes for CASSLKLAGNNEQFF.

The gene calls are TRBV9 and TRBJ2-1; 10 bases agree with TRBD2. CDR3 length: 17 amino acids. V dropped 1 base and J dropped 5; count of bases not matched to a gene: 9. Germline V gene lookup returns CDR1 SGDLS and CDR2 YYNGEE. CDR3 DNA: TGTGCCAGCAGCGTATTTGCTAGCGGGAGTGATGACAATGAGCAGTTCTTC. Translating gives CASSVFASGSDDNEQFF.

The chain has TRBV6-5 and TRBJ2-1; TRBD2 agrees at 7 bases. V trimming: 5 bases; J trimming: 4 bases; junction bases outside the gene matches: 5. CDR1 is MNHEY, CDR2 SVGAGI, per germline. The CDR3 sequence is 14 residues long. The CDR3 loop is CASSDWGGYNEQFF. The CDR3 DNA reads TGTGCCAGCAGTGACTGGGGGGGATACAATGAGCAGTTCTTC.

J is TRBJ2-7 and V is TRBV11-2; TRBD1 is a possible D gene (6 bases). The CDR3 loop spans 14 amino acids. Between the trimmed V and J ends, which lost 0 bases and 2 bases, there was a span of 8 bases. The germline V gene encodes CDR1 SGHAT and CDR2 FQNNGV. This chain's CDR3 is CASSLERTAYEQYF. The CDR3, as DNA: TGTGCCAGCAGCTTAGAGAGGACAGCCTACGAGCAGTACTTC.

This chain joins TRBV28 and TRBJ2-7; D is undetermined. With 8 bases removed from V and 4 bases from J, the gap between germline ends came to 24 bases. The CDR3 extends over 16 amino acids. The germline gives CDR1 MDHEN, CDR2 SYDVKM. The CDR3 loop is CASLPQAFQGVYEQYF. The DNA of the CDR3 is TGTGCCAGCCTCCCCCAGGCTTTCCAAGGCGTATACGAGCAGTACTTC.

The chain recombines TRBV9 with TRBJ2-1; 11 bases are shared with TRBD2. This CDR3 contains 17 residues. Germline V lookup: CDR1 SGDLS, CDR2 YYNGEE. V lost 3 bases to trimming and J lost 4 bases; unmatched junction nucleotides: 9. In DNA, the CDR3 is TGTGCCAGCAGCGACCCCATAGCGGGAGGGCCTTACAATGAGCAGTTCTTC. Its protein product is CASSDPIAGGPYNEQFF.

The CDR3 DNA reads as TGTGCCAGCAGCCCCTCACTTCAGGCCTACGAGCAGTACTTC. The encoded protein is CASSPSLQAYEQYF. The V gene is TRBV9, the J gene TRBJ2-7; unclear D gene. V lost 4 bases to trimming and J lost 2 bases, with 13 bases between them. There are 14 residues in the CDR3. Germline assignment: CDR1 SGDLS and CDR2 YYNGEE. Based on the CDR3 plus reference TRBV9 and TRBJ2-7, the full variable domain is DSGVTQTPKHLITATGQRVTLRCSPRSGDLSVYWYQQSLDQGLQFLIQYYNGEERAKGNILERFSAQQFPDLHSELNLSSLELGDSALYFCASSPSLQAYEQYFGPGTRLTVT.

The chain is built from TRBV9 and TRBJ1-4, with D uncertain. Germline CDR1 SGDLS, CDR2 YYNGEE. Trimming pared 4 bases from V and 8 bases from J, leaving 18 bases between. CDR3 length: 15 amino acids. CDR3 region: CASSPETAPGEKLFF. DNA for the CDR3: TGTGCCAGCAGCCCAGAGACGGCGCCGGGGGAAAAACTGTTTTTT.

The genes are TRBV7-2 and TRBJ1-1; 7 nucleotides line up with TRBD1. This CDR3 contains 16 residues. Germline trimming cut 2 bases from V and 0 bases from J; bases unmatched to any gene: 6. Germline assignment: CDR1 SGHTA and CDR2 FQGNSA. Here the CDR3 reads CASSLSGGYMNTEAFF. In nucleotides, the CDR3 is TGTGCCAGCAGCTTATCAGGGGGGTACATGAACACTGAAGCTTTCTTT.

The rearrangement links TRBV6-1 to TRBJ1-3, with TRBD1 matching 8 bases. With V trimmed by 6 bases and J by 5 bases, 3 bases remained unmatched. CDR1 MNHNS and CDR2 SASEGT come from the germline V gene. This CDR3 comprises 13 residues. CDR3 amino acids: CASRGTGRNTIYF. Written as DNA, the CDR3 is TGTGCCAGCAGAGGGACAGGCAGAAACACCATATATTTT.

This clone was seen a single time. J is TRBJ2-1 and V is TRBV7-2; D may be TRBD2 (6 bases). CDR3 size: 14 residues. In germline, CDR1 is SGHTA, CDR2 FQGNSA. V lost 5 bases to trimming and J lost 10 bases, with 18 bases between them. The CDR3 DNA sequence: TGTGCCAGCAGCAGGGGACTCACCCTCGTGGAGCAGTTCTTC. It encodes CASSRGLTLVEQFF.